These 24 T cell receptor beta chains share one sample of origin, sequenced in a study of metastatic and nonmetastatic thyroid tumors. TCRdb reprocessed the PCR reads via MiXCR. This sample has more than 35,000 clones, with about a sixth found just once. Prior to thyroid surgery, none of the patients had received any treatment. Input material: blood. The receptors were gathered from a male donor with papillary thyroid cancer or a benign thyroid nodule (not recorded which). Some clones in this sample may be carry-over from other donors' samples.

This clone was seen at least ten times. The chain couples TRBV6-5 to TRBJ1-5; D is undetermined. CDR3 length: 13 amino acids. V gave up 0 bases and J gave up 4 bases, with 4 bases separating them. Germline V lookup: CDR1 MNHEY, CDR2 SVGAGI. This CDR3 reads CASSYSPNQPQHF. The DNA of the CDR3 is TGTGCCAGCAGTTACTCCCCAAATCAGCCCCAGCATTTT.

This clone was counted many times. CDR3 in amino acids: CASSIGWYGANVLTF. CDR3 sequence (DNA): TGTGCCAGTAGTATAGGGTGGTACGGGGCCAACGTCCTGACTTTC. V usage is TRBV19 and J usage is TRBJ2-6; D gene ambiguous. There are 15 residues in the CDR3. V lost 1 base to trimming and J lost 4 bases, with 8 bases between them. CDR1 LNHDA and CDR2 SQIVND come from the germline V gene (reference sequence).

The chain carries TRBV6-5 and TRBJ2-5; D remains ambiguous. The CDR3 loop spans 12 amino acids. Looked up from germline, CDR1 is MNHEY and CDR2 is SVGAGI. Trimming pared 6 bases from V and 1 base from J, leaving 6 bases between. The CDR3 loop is CASRLSQETQYF. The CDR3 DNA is TGTGCCAGCAGACTGAGCCAAGAGACCCAGTACTTC.

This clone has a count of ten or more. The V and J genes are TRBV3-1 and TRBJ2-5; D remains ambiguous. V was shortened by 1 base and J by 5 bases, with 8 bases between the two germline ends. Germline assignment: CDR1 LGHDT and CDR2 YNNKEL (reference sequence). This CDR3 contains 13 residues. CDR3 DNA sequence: TGTGCCAGCAGCCAAGTTCGCAGGGAGACCCAGTACTTC. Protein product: CASSQVRRETQYF.

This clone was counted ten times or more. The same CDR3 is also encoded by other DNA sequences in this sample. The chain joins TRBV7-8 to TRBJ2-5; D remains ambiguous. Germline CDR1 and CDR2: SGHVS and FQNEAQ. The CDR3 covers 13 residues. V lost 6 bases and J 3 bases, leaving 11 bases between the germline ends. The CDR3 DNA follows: TGTGCCAGCAGAGGGCAGGCTGAAGAGACCCAGTACTTC. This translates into CASRGQAEETQYF.

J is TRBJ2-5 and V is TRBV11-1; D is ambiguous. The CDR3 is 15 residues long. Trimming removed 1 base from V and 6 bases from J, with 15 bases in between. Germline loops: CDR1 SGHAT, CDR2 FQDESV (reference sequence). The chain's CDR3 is CASSLVRAGEQTQYF. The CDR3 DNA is TGTGCCAGCAGCTTAGTAAGGGCTGGCGAACAGACCCAGTACTTC.

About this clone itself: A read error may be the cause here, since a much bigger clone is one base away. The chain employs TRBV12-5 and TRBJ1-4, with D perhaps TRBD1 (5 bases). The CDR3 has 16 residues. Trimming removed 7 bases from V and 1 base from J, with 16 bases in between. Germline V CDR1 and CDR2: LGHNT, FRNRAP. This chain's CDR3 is CASAGRGFGTNEKLFF. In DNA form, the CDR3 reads TGTGCTAGTGCGGGACGGGGGTTTGGAACTAATGAAAAACTGTTTTTT.

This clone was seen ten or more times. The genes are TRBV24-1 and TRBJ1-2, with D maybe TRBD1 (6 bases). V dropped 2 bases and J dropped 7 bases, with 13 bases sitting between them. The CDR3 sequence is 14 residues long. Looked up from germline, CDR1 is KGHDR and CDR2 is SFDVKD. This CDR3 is CATSDSRGLGGYTF. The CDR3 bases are TGTGCCACCAGTGATTCTCGGGGGCTTGGTGGCTACACCTTC.

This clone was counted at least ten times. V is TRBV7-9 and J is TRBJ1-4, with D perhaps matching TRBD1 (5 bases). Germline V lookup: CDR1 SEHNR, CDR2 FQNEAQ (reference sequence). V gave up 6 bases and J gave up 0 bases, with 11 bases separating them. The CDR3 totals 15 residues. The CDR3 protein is CASRKDTPTNEKLFF. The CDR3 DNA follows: TGTGCCAGCAGAAAGGACACTCCAACTAATGAAAAACTGTTTTTT.

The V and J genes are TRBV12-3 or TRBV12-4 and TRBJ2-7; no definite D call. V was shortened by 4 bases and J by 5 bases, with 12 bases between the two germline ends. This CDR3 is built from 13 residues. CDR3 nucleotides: TGTGCCAGCAGTTGGGTCCTATCCCACGAGCAGTACTTC. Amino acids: CASSWVLSHEQYF.

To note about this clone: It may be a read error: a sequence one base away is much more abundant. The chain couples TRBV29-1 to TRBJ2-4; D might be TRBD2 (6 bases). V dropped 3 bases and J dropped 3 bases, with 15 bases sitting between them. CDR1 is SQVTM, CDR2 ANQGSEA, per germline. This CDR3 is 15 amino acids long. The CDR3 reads CSVESGLSDKNIQYF. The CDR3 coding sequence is TGCAGCGTTGAGTCGGGACTCTCAGACAAAAACATTCAGTACTTC.

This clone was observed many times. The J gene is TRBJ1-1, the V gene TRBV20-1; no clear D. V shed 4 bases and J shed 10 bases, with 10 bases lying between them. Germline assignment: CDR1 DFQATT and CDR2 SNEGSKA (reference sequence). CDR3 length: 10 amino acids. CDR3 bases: TGCAGTGCTACCACTTCCGTAGCTTTCTTT. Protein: CSATTSVAFF.

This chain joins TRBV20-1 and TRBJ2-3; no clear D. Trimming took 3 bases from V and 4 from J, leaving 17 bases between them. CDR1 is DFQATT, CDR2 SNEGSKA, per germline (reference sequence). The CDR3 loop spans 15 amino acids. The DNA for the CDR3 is TGCAGTGCTAGTATTTGGGTAGGTACCGCAGATACGCAGTATTTT. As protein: CSASIWVGTADTQYF.

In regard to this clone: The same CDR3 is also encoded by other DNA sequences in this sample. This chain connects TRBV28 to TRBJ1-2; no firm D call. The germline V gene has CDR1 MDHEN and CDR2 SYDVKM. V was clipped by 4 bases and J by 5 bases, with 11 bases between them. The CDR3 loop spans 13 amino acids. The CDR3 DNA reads TGTGCCAGCAGTTCCGGGCAGGTATATGGCTACACCTTC. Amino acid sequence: CASSSGQVYGYTF.

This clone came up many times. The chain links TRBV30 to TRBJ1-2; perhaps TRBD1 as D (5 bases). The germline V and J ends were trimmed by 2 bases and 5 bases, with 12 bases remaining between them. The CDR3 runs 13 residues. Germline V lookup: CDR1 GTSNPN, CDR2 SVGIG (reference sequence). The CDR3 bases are TGTGCCTGGAGTCTAGGGGAGAGTTATGGCTACACCTTC. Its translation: CAWSLGESYGYTF.

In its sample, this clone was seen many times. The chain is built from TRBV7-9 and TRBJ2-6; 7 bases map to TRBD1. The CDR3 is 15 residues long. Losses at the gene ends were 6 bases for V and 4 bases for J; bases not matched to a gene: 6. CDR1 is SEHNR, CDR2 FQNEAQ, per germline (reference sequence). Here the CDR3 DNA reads TGTGCCAGCAGTTCGACAGGGTCCGGGGCCAACGTCCTGACTTTC. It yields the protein CASSSTGSGANVLTF.

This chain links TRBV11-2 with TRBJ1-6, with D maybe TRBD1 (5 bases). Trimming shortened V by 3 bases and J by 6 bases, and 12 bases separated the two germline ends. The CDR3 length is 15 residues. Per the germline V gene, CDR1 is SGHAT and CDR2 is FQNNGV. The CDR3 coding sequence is TGTGCCAGCAGCTTCGTTGCAGGGACTAATTCACCCCTCCACTTT. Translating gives CASSFVAGTNSPLHF. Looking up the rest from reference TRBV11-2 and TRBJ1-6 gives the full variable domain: EAGVAQSPRYKIIEKRQSVAFWCNPISGHATLYWYQQILGQGPKLLIQFQNNGVVDDSQLPKDRFSAERLKGVDSTLKIQPAKLEDSAVYLCASSFVAGTNSPLHFGNGTRLTVT.

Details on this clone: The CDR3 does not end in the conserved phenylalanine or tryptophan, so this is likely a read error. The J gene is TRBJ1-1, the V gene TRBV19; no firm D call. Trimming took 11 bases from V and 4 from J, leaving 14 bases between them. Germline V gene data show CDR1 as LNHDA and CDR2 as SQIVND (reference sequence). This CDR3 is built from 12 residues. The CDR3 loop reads CAARGLSTEAFC. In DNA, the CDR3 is TGTGCCGCGCGTGGGCTGAGCACTGAAGCTTTCTGT.

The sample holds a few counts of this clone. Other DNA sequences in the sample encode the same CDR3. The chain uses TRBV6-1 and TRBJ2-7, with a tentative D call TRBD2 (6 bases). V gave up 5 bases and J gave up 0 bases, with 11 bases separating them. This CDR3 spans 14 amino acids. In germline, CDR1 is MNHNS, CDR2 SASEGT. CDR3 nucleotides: TGTGCCAGCAGTCGTAGCGGTAGCTCCTACGAGCAGTACTTC. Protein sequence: CASSRSGSSYEQYF.

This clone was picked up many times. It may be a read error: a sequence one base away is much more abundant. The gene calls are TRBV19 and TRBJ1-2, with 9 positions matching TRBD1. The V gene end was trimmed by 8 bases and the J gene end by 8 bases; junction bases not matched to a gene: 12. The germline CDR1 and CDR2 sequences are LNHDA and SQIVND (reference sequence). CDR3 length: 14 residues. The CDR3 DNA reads TGTGCCAGTCGTTCGAACAGGGGGCTGGAGGGCTACACCTTC. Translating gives CASRSNRGLEGYTF. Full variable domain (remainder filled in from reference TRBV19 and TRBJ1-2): DGGITQSPKYLFRKEGQNVTLSCEQNLNHDAMYWYRQDPGQGLRLIYYSQIVNDFQKGDIAEGYSVSREKKESFPLTVTSAQKNPTAFYLCASRSNRGLEGYTFGSGTRLTVV.

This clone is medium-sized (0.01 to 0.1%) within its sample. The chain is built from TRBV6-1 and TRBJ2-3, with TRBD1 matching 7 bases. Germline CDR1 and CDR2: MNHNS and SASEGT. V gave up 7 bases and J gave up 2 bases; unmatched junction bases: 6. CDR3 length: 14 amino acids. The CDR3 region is CASKYGTDTDTQYF. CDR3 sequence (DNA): TGTGCCAGCAAGTACGGGACAGACACAGATACGCAGTATTTT.

Written as DNA, the CDR3 is TGCAGTGCTACCCCTCGGGTGGAGGTCGAGCAGTACTTC. It yields the protein CSATPRVEVEQYF. This chain joins TRBV20-1 and TRBJ2-7; TRBD2 might be the D (5 bases). Germline V CDR1 and CDR2: DFQATT, SNEGSKA (reference sequence). V lost 4 bases to trimming and J lost 6 bases, with 16 bases between them. This CDR3 is built from 13 residues.

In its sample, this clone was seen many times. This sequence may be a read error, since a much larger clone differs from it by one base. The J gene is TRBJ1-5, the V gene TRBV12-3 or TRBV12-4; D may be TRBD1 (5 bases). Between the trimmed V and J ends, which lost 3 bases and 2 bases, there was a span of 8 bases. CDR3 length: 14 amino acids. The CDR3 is CASSLSGCNQPQHF. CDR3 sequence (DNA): TGTGCCAGCAGTTTGTCAGGGTGCAATCAGCCCCAGCATTTT.

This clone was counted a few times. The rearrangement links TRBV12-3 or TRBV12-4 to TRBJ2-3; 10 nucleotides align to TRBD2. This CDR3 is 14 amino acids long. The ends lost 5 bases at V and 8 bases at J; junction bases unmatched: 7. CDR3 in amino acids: CASSPSGRRGTQYF. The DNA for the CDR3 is TGTGCCAGCAGTCCTAGCGGGAGAAGGGGTACGCAGTATTTT.